Listed here are 18 T cell receptor beta chains from one sample, sequenced in a study of T-cell reconstitution after alpha-beta-depleted transplantation in children. As it was prepared, the TCRbeta library received unique molecular identifiers. TCRdb reprocessed the PCR reads with MiXCR, giving one entry per CDR3 protein. The sample lists hundreds of thousands of distinct CDR3 sequences; over 15% were seen once. The sample here was PBMCs from the stem cell graft donor, taken from the stem cell graft. All receptors come from a human donor who donated a stem cell graft to a child with acute myeloid leukemia.

This CDR3 is CATSERQSPEAFF. The CDR3 DNA is TGTGCCACCAGTGAGAGACAGAGTCCTGAAGCTTTCTTT. The V call is TRBV24-1, the J call TRBJ1-1; possible D gene TRBD1, 5 bases. V was clipped by 4 bases and J by 6 bases, with 11 bases between them. The germline gives CDR1 KGHDR, CDR2 SFDVKD. The CDR3 runs to 13 residues.

A few counts support this clonotype. V usage is TRBV20-1 and J usage is TRBJ1-5; 7 bases match TRBD1. Germline values: CDR1 DFQATT, CDR2 SNEGSKA (reference sequence). The CDR3 runs to 14 residues. V was pared by 4 bases and J by 4 bases, with 7 bases of the junction left unmatched. The CDR3 region has the DNA TGCAGTGCTACTCAGGGGGAGGGTAATCAGCCCCAGCATTTT. It yields the protein CSATQGEGNQPQHF.

This clonotype was recorded at least ten times. The V call is TRBV20-1, the J call TRBJ2-7; TRBD1 might be the D (6 bases). CDR1 is DFQATT and CDR2 is SNEGSKA in the germline V gene (reference sequence). The CDR3 spans 14 residues. The ends were cut back, 5 bases at V and 0 bases at J, with 14 bases in the middle. The CDR3 nucleotides read TGCAGTGCTCTCAGGGGTCCCCCCTCCTACGAGCAGTACTTC. Protein: CSALRGPPSYEQYF.

On this clonotype: A much bigger clone sits one base away, suggesting this may be a read error. The chain joins TRBV7-8 to TRBJ1-5; the D gene is possibly TRBD1 (6 bases). The CDR3 runs to 16 residues. Germline CDR1 and CDR2: SGHVS and FQNEAQ. The CDR3 is CASSLATGLSNRPQHF. The CDR3 nucleotides are TGTGCCAGCAGCTTAGCGACAGGTCTTAGCAATCGGCCCCAGCATTTT. The full variable domain, completed using reference TRBV7-8 and TRBJ1-5, is GAGVSQSPRYKVAKRGQDVALRCDPISGHVSLFWYQQALGQGPEFLTYFQNEAQLDKSGLPSDRFFAERPEGSVSTLKIQRTQQEDSAVYLCASSLATGLSNRPQHFGDGTRLSIL.

This clonotype was recorded many times. The chain is built from TRBV20-1 and TRBJ1-1, with TRBD1 identical over 8 bases. With V trimmed by 5 bases and J by 4 bases, 9 bases remained unmatched. The germline V gene encodes CDR1 DFQATT and CDR2 SNEGSKA (reference sequence). This CDR3 spans 14 amino acids. The DNA for the CDR3 is TGCAGTGCTCCCTCAGGGGGCAGCGGCACTGAAGCTTTCTTT. Its translation: CSAPSGGSGTEAFF.

The chain has TRBV5-1 and TRBJ1-2, with no clear D. The CDR3 extends over 12 amino acids. Germline CDR1 is SGHRS and CDR2 is YFSETQ. Between the trimmed V and J ends, which lost 0 bases and 6 bases, there was a span of 6 bases. CDR3 in amino acids: CASSLVSDGYTF. The CDR3 bases are TGCGCCAGCAGCTTGGTTTCGGATGGCTACACCTTC.

This clonotype was counted at least ten times. V gene TRBV6-2 or TRBV6-3 combines with J gene TRBJ2-7, with D possibly being TRBD2 (7 bases). Trimming pared 2 bases from V and 4 bases from J, leaving 15 bases between. In germline, CDR1 is MNHEY, CDR2 SVGEGT. The CDR3 is 15 amino acids. Written as DNA, the CDR3 is TGTGCCAGCAGTTACGAGGGGGGGCGGTCTTACGAGCAGTACTTC. Its protein is CASSYEGGRSYEQYF.

This clonotype has at least ten counts. The rearrangement links TRBV20-1 to TRBJ2-5; either TRBD1 or TRBD2 may fit D (6 bases each). V was trimmed by 0 bases and J by 5 bases, leaving 10 bases between them. Germline-derived CDR1 and CDR2 are DFQATT and SNEGSKA (reference sequence). There are 13 residues in the CDR3. In DNA, the CDR3 is TGCAGTGCTAGAGAGGGGGGCCAGGAGACCCAGTACTTC. It yields the protein CSAREGGQETQYF.

This clonotype was seen repeatedly, ten times or more. This sequence joins TRBV5-1 and TRBJ1-1, with D perhaps TRBD1 (6 bases). CDR1 is SGHRS, CDR2 YFSETQ, per germline. The CDR3 consists of 14 residues. Deletions cut 1 base from V and 1 base from J, with 8 bases between. The CDR3 region is CASSLWGANTEAFF. For the CDR3, the DNA is TGCGCCAGCAGCTTGTGGGGGGCGAACACTGAAGCTTTCTTT.

This chain joins TRBV5-1 and TRBJ1-6; no reliable D call. The germline CDR1 and CDR2 sequences are SGHRS and YFSETQ. The CDR3 is made up of 13 amino acids. The ends were cut back, 1 base at V and 14 bases at J, with 13 bases in the middle. The DNA for the CDR3 is TGCGCCAGCAGCTTGAACAAAGGCGGGACCCTCCACTTT. Translation gives CASSLNKGGTLHF. Filled out from reference TRBV5-1 and TRBJ1-6, the complete variable domain reads KAGVTQTPRYLIKTRGQQVTLSCSPISGHRSVSWYQQTPGQGLQFLFEYFSETQRNKGNFPGRFSGRQFSNSRSEMNVSTLELGDSALYLCASSLNKGGTLHFGNGTRLTVT.

The chain couples TRBV5-1 to TRBJ1-5; unclear D gene. Per germline, CDR1 SGHRS and CDR2 YFSETQ. V gave up 0 bases and J gave up 2 bases, with 9 bases separating them. The CDR3 sequence is 15 residues long. CDR3 sequence reads: CASSLEGFGNQPQHF. The CDR3, as DNA: TGCGCCAGCAGCTTGGAAGGGTTTGGCAATCAGCCCCAGCATTTT. The full variable domain, with the rest looked up from reference TRBV5-1 and TRBJ1-5, is KAGVTQTPRYLIKTRGQQVTLSCSPISGHRSVSWYQQTPGQGLQFLFEYFSETQRNKGNFPGRFSGRQFSNSRSEMNVSTLELGDSALYLCASSLEGFGNQPQHFGDGTRLSIL.

This clonotype showed up just a few times. V and J are TRBV11-2 and TRBJ1-1; possible D gene TRBD1, 6 bases. Trimming took 0 bases from V and 2 from J, leaving 13 bases between them. Germline lookup yields CDR1 SGHAT and CDR2 FQNNGV. The CDR3 covers 16 residues. CDR3 bases: TGTGCCAGCAGCTTAGAACGACAGGCCCATAACACTGAAGCTTTCTTT. Translating gives CASSLERQAHNTEAFF.

At least ten counts were recorded for this clonotype. The chain joins TRBV5-1 to TRBJ2-3, with D perhaps matching TRBD1 (6 bases). Trimming pared 5 bases from V and 4 bases from J, leaving 14 bases between. The CDR3 length is 14 residues. Per germline, CDR1 SGHRS and CDR2 YFSETQ. CDR3 amino acids: CASRLQGSADTQYF. The CDR3 DNA reads as TGCGCCAGCAGGCTCCAGGGGAGCGCAGATACGCAGTATTTT. Full variable domain (missing parts from reference TRBV5-1 and TRBJ2-3): KAGVTQTPRYLIKTRGQQVTLSCSPISGHRSVSWYQQTPGQGLQFLFEYFSETQRNKGNFPGRFSGRQFSNSRSEMNVSTLELGDSALYLCASRLQGSADTQYFGPGTRLTVL.

This clonotype was found many times. The chain carries TRBV7-6 and TRBJ2-5, with 8 bases identical to TRBD1. Germline CDR1 is SGHVS and CDR2 is FNYEAQ. V shed 6 bases and J 5 bases; nucleotides not matched to a gene: 8. This CDR3 contains 14 residues. For the CDR3, the DNA is TGTGCCAGCAGTGACAGGGGCCCTCGGGAGACCCAGTACTTC. It translates to CASSDRGPRETQYF.

Ten or more counts support this clonotype. The gene calls are TRBV20-1 and TRBJ2-2; a weak D match, TRBD1 (6 bases). CDR1 DFQATT and CDR2 SNEGSKA come from the germline V gene (reference sequence). V was trimmed by 0 bases and J by 5 bases, leaving 13 bases between them. The CDR3 length is 15 residues. DNA of the CDR3: TGCAGTGCTAGAGATCCCAGGGGCTCGACCGGGGAGCTGTTTTTT. Protein: CSARDPRGSTGELFF.

This clonotype was detected many times. This chain links TRBV29-1 with TRBJ2-5; 12 positions agree with TRBD1. Trimming at V came to 0 bases and at J to 3 bases, leaving 8 bases not matched to a gene. The CDR3 has 17 amino acids. Germline CDR1 and CDR2: SQVTM and ANQGSEA. DNA of the CDR3: TGCAGCGTTGAAGATCAGAGGGACAGGGGGCTGGAAGAGACCCAGTACTTC. This encodes CSVEDQRDRGLEETQYF.

This clonotype was seen repeatedly, ten times or more. CDR3 nucleotide sequence: TGTGCCAGCAGTTACTCGCTGTACAATGAGCAGTTCTTC. Translating gives CASSYSLYNEQFF. The V call is TRBV6-5, the J call TRBJ2-1; D unresolved. V lost 0 bases to trimming and J lost 4 bases, with 4 bases between them. Germline V gives CDR1 MNHEY, CDR2 SVGAGI. The CDR3 is 13 residues long.

Only a few counts were recorded for this clonotype. V and J are TRBV24-1 and TRBJ2-1, with D perhaps TRBD2 (5 bases). CDR3 length equals 10 residues. V lost 12 bases, J lost 4 bases, and 6 bases lay in between. Per the germline V gene, CDR1 is KGHDR and CDR2 is SFDVKD. The DNA of the CDR3 is TGTGCCTGGACTTACAATGAGCAGTTCTTC. It translates to CAWTYNEQFF.